The entry below gives a single TCR beta chain sequence along with its context. Antigen specificity is unknown. UMIs were added to TCR cDNA along with a universal primer site when it was made by 5'RACE template switching. TCRdb re-analysed the 5' RACE reads in MiXCR, keeping a single row per CDR3 protein. The sample yields about 350,000 distinct CDR3 sequences, around a tenth seen once. These data belong to a study of T cells after yellow fever vaccination. Study outcomes and limitations: Within FACS-sorted repertoires, abundant clonotypes contaminating from the bulk population could be present. Although most clonotypes did not, a small share appeared in both CD4 and CD8 compartments.

The CDR3 spans 15 residues. Germline V gives CDR1 SQVTM, CDR2 ANQGSEA. The V gene end was trimmed by 5 bases and the J gene end by 8 bases; junction bases not matched to a gene: 9. This sequence was found in a man between 18 and 29 years old who received the YFV17D yellow fever vaccine. V usage is TRBV29-1 and J usage is TRBJ1-6; 10 bases agree with TRBD1. Sequences were derived from PBMCs, sampled on the day of the first yellow fever vaccination. CDR3 sequence reads: CSVSQGGTGDSPLHF. CDR3 bases: TGCAGCGTTTCCCAGGGGGGGACAGGGGATTCACCCCTCCACTTT.